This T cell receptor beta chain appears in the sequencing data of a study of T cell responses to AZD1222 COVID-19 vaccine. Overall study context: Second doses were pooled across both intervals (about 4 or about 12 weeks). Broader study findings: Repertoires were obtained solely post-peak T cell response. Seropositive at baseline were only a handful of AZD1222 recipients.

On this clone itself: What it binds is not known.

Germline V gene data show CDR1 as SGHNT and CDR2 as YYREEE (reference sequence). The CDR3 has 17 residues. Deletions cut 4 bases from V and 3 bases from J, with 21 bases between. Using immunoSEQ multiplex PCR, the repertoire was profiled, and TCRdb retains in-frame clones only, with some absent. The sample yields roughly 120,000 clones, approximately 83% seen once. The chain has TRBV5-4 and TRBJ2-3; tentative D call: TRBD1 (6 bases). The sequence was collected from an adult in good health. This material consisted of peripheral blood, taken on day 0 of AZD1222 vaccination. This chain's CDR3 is CASSPRLQGRGTDTQYF. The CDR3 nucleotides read TGTGCCAGCAGCCCTCGTCTACAGGGTAGGGGGACAGATACGCAGTATTTT.